This TCR beta chain came from a study of blood T cell repertoires in COVID-19. Generated by immunoSEQ multiplex PCR, the TCRdb table keeps only in-frame clones and is missing some. Of fewer than 140,000 clones in the sample, 76% were seen once. The germline V gene encodes CDR1 SGHTA and CDR2 FQGNSA. The length of the CDR3 is 14 residues. V was shortened by 4 bases and J by 5 bases, with 12 bases between the two germline ends. Specimen: peripheral blood. The TCR was taken from a man aged 80 or over with COVID-19, enrolled during active disease. The rearrangement joins TRBV7-2 to TRBJ2-1; D perhaps matches TRBD2 (6 bases). CDR3 region: CASSSPAGNNEQFF. Written as DNA, the CDR3 is TGTGCCAGCAGCTCCCCGGCGGGGAACAATGAGCAGTTCTTC. Variable domain in full (rest from reference TRBV7-2 and TRBJ2-1): GAGVSQSPSNKVTEKGKDVELRCDPISGHTALYWYRQSLGQGLEFLIYFQGNSAPDKSGLPSDRFSAERTGGSVSTLTIQRTQQEDSAVYLCASSSPAGNNEQFFGPGTRLTVL.